This TCR beta chain emerged from a study of blood T cell repertoires in COVID-19. Study context: The study drew acute and convalescent COVID-19 samples from the United States, Italy and Spain. Nucleic acid was either cDNA or gDNA, and it came from T cells, B-cell-depleted T cells, or PBMCs.

In the authors' methods: The authors estimated nucleated cell counts from reference gene primer amplification. Only in-frame clones appear in the TCRdb table, and some are missing; sequencing was by immunoSEQ multiplex PCR. The DNA gave D and trimming, while V, J and clone size come from that table. Altogether some 130,000 clones are present, roughly nine tenths being singletons, with the ten largest covering about 4%. V was cut by 4 bases and J by 1 base, with 11 bases left in between. The germline gives CDR1 SNHLY, CDR2 FYNNEI. This CDR3 comprises 15 residues. The TCR originated in a man aged 50 or older with active COVID-19. The rearrangement joins TRBV2 to TRBJ2-1, with a possible D match to TRBD1 (6 bases). Input material: peripheral blood. The CDR3 loop reads CASSGQATSYNEQFF. As DNA, the CDR3 is TGTGCCAGCAGTGGACAGGCCACTTCCTACAATGAGCAGTTCTTC.